This is a list of T cell receptor beta chains from one sample in a study of shared clonotypes between healthy human individuals. This table comes from immunoSEQ multiplex PCR, and its TCRdb copy is limited to in-frame clones, with some not included. This table holds some 740,000 clones, about 91% found once. Sequences were obtained from naive CD8+ T cells sorted from blood. These receptors were collected from a man aged 25 to 45 in good health. CDR3s include the opening cysteine and the closing phenylalanine or tryptophan. D genes are given only for firm matches. Clone size appears in some rows only: once, few, many, or a class for an expanded clone.

>TRBJ2-7|TRBV19|NA|once
CASSILGARDEQYF
TGTGCCAGTAGTATCTTGGGGGCTCGGGACGAGCAGTACTTC
>TRBJ1-5|TRBV6-5|TRBD1|NA
CASSGQGYNQPQHF
TGTGCCAGCAGCGGACAGGGCTACAATCAGCCCCAGCATTTT
>TRBJ2-1|TRBV4-3|NA|NA
CASSQDRYDEQFF
TGCGCCAGCAGCCAAGATCGCTACGATGAGCAGTTCTTC
>TRBJ1-5|TRBV5-6|NA|NA
CASSLVDYSNQPQHF
TGTGCCAGCAGCTTGGTTGATTATAGCAATCAGCCCCAGCATTTT
>TRBJ1-5|TRBV4-1|NA|NA
CASSQDGVGDQPQHF
TGCGCCAGCAGCCAAGATGGGGTAGGGGATCAGCCCCAGCATTTT
>TRBJ2-7|TRBV7-9|TRBD2|NA
CASSYTSGTYEQYF
TGTGCCAGCAGCTACACTAGCGGGACCTACGAGCAGTACTTC
>TRBJ2-3|TRBV5-1|TRBD1|NA
CASSLLTGGADTQYF
TGCGCCAGCAGCTTACTGACAGGGGGAGCAGATACGCAGTATTTT
>TRBJ2-7|TRBV27|NA|NA
CASSFIPPYEQYF
TGTGCCAGCAGTTTCATCCCACCCTACGAGCAGTACTTC
>TRBJ2-2|TRBV6-5|TRBD2|NA
CASGGDEHAGELFF
TGTGCCAGCGGGGGGGACGAGCACGCCGGGGAGCTGTTTTTT
>TRBJ1-5|TRBV6-1|NA|NA
CASSETDMGNQPQHF
TGTGCCAGCAGTGAGACAGATATGGGCAATCAGCCCCAGCATTTT
>TRBJ2-7|TRBV5-8|NA|NA
CASSLETGVEQYF
TGTGCCAGCAGCTTGGAGACGGGAGTTGAGCAGTACTTC
>TRBJ2-1|TRBV28|TRBD2|once
CASSDTGLEVDEQFF
TGTGCCAGCAGCGACACGGGACTAGAGGTCGATGAGCAGTTCTTC
>TRBJ2-3|TRBV5-1|NA|NA
CASSLDGQGWDTQYF
TGCGCCAGCAGCTTGGATGGGCAGGGGTGGGATACGCAGTATTTT
>TRBJ2-5|TRBV5-6|NA|NA
CASSLPRYQETQYF
TGTGCCAGCAGCTTACCTAGGTACCAAGAGACCCAGTACTTC